The 6 T cell receptor beta chains below all came from one sample that was sequenced in a study of blood T cells in healthy people across ages. PCR was performed a second time for 7 to 11 cycles using a sample-barcoded 5' primer and a J-beta primer mix. TCRdb independently ran MiXCR on the 5' RACE reads; one entry per CDR3 protein. This table has 540,000 or so distinct CDR3 sequences, less than 25% appearing once. The same sample was also used in a study of T cells of mothers and their children.

Sequenced input: blood. The receptors were sampled from a boy between 10 and 17 years old in good health.

The gene calls are TRBV5-1 and TRBJ2-1; D perhaps matches TRBD2 (6 bases). Trimming stripped 5 bases from V and 0 bases from J, with 12 bases between. This CDR3 is built from 15 residues. CDR1 and CDR2 (germline): SGHRS, YFSETQ. The CDR3 nucleotides are TGCGCCAGCAGGCGGGAAGGGAGCTCCTACAATGAGCAGTTCTTC. Its protein product is CASRREGSSYNEQFF.

In its sample, this clonotype was seen a few times. The chain is built from TRBV2 and TRBJ1-2; D unclear. The CDR3 sequence is 11 residues long. Trimming left V 2 bases short and J 8 bases short, with 6 bases between. Germline assignment: CDR1 SNHLY and CDR2 FYNNEI. The CDR3 here is CASSEIRGYTF. The CDR3, as DNA: TGTGCCAGCAGTGAAATCCGGGGCTACACCTTC.

CDR3 nucleotide sequence: TGTGCCAGCAGTGAAGTAGGTTGGGAGACCCAGTACTTC. This codes for CASSEVGWETQYF. J is TRBJ2-5 and V is TRBV25-1; D not resolved. This CDR3 is built from 13 residues. Germline values: CDR1 MGHDK, CDR2 SYGVNS. Trimming shortened V by 2 bases and J by 5 bases, and 9 bases separated the two germline ends.

The chain carries TRBV13 and TRBJ1-1; the D gene is possibly TRBD1 (6 bases). This CDR3 is built from 14 residues. V was pared by 8 bases and J by 2 bases, with 15 bases between. Germline lookup yields CDR1 PRHDT and CDR2 FYEKMQ (reference sequence). For the CDR3, the DNA is TGTGCCAGCTTCCGAGGGGGGGTTAACACTGAAGCTTTCTTT. Residues: CASFRGGVNTEAFF. The variable domain in full, with the rest retrieved from reference TRBV13 and TRBJ1-1, is AAGVIQSPRHLIKEKRETATLKCYPIPRHDTVYWYQQGPGQDPQFLISFYEKMQSDKGSIPDRFSAQQFSDYHSELNMSSLELGDSALYFCASFRGGVNTEAFFGQGTRLTVV.

The V call is TRBV30, the J call TRBJ2-5; D might be TRBD2 (6 bases). Trimming removed 5 bases from V and 3 bases from J, with 16 bases in between. CDR3 length equals 14 residues. CDR1 GTSNPN and CDR2 SVGIG come from the germline V gene (reference sequence). The CDR3 spells CAWGGTSIKETQYF. In DNA, the CDR3 is TGTGCCTGGGGAGGGACTTCGATTAAAGAGACCCAGTACTTC.

V and J are TRBV21-1 and TRBJ2-1; the D call of TRBD2 is as the table states it, not checked on the DNA. TRBV21-1 constitutes a pseudogene. The CDR3 runs to 17 residues. This CDR3 reads CASSKGSPGLEDNEQFF. For the CDR3, the DNA is TGTGCCAGCAGCAAAGGGTCCCCCGGACTAGAAGACAATGAGCAGTTCTTC.